This entry concerns a single T cell receptor beta chain. Produced via immunoSEQ multiplex PCR; TCRdb's table is partial and in-frame only. Of some 370,000 clones in the sample, roughly 90% are singletons; the top ten hold 1% to 1.5%. This record comes from a study of blood T cell repertoires in COVID-19. V gave up 5 bases and J gave up 3 bases; unmatched junction bases: 3. This CDR3 spans 13 amino acids. The germline V gene has CDR1 MNHEY and CDR2 SMNVEV (reference sequence). The sequencing sample was made of peripheral blood. The source is a man in his forties with acute or convalescent COVID-19. The chain employs TRBV27 and TRBJ1-2; TRBD1 agrees at 7 bases. The CDR3 is CASSRQGDYGYTF. The CDR3, as DNA: TGTGCCAGCAGTCGACAGGGAGACTATGGCTACACCTTC.